This T cell receptor (beta chain) was sequenced during a study of cytomegalovirus exposure and HLA in healthy donors. The data were produced by immunoSEQ multiplex PCR, yet TCRdb's version contains in-frame clones alone and is incomplete. The sample records more than 60,000 clones, approximately 96% being singletons. Germline-derived CDR1 and CDR2 are KGHSH and LQKENI. Trimming took off 6 bases at V and 3 bases at J, with 12 bases between the two ends. The CDR3 runs 13 residues. The receptor's source is a woman aged 18-29 years in good health and CMV-seropositive. The sequenced material came from PBMCs. The gene calls are TRBV18 and TRBJ2-7, with D maybe TRBD2 (6 bases). CDR3 nucleotides: TGTGCCAGCTCGGCTACGCGGGACTACGAGCAGTACTTC. Its translation is CASSATRDYEQYF.